Reported below is one T cell receptor beta chain. The antigen is unknown. Only in-frame clones appear in the TCRdb table, and some are missing; sequencing was by immunoSEQ multiplex PCR. Of about 100,000 clones in the sample, approximately 75% are singletons; the top ten hold approximately 50%. These data come from a study of shared clonotypes between healthy human individuals. Healthy and HIV-negative, the adult donors had no recent acute infections or vaccinations. Deletions cut 7 bases from V and 7 bases from J, with 14 bases between. The CDR3 contains 13 residues. The germline V gene encodes CDR1 MNHNS and CDR2 SASEGT. General observations from the study: All-four-donor shared clonotypes had higher generation probabilities than non-shared clonotypes did.

Sequences were obtained from memory CD8+ T cells sorted from blood. Subset described: CD45RO+ cells pooled with CCR7-negative TemRA cells. This receptor was identified in a man aged 25 to 40 in good health. The rearrangement uses TRBV6-1 and TRBJ2-1; no definite D call. The DNA for the CDR3 is TGTGCCAGCAAATGGGGTTTAGTGAATGAGCAGTTCTTC. Amino acid sequence: CASKWGLVNEQFF.